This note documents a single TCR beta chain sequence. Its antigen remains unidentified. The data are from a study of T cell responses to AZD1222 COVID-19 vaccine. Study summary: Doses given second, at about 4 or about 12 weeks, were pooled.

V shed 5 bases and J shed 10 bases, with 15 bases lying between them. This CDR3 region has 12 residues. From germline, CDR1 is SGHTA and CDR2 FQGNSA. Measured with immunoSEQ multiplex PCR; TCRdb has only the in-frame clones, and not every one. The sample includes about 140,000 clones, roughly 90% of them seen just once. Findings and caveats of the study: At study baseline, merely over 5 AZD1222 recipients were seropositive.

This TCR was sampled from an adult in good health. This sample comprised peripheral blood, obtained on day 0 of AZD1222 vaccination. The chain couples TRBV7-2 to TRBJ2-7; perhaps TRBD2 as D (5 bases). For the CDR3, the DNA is TGTGCCAGCAGCCCCACCTTGGCGGGTCAGTACTTC. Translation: CASSPTLAGQYF.